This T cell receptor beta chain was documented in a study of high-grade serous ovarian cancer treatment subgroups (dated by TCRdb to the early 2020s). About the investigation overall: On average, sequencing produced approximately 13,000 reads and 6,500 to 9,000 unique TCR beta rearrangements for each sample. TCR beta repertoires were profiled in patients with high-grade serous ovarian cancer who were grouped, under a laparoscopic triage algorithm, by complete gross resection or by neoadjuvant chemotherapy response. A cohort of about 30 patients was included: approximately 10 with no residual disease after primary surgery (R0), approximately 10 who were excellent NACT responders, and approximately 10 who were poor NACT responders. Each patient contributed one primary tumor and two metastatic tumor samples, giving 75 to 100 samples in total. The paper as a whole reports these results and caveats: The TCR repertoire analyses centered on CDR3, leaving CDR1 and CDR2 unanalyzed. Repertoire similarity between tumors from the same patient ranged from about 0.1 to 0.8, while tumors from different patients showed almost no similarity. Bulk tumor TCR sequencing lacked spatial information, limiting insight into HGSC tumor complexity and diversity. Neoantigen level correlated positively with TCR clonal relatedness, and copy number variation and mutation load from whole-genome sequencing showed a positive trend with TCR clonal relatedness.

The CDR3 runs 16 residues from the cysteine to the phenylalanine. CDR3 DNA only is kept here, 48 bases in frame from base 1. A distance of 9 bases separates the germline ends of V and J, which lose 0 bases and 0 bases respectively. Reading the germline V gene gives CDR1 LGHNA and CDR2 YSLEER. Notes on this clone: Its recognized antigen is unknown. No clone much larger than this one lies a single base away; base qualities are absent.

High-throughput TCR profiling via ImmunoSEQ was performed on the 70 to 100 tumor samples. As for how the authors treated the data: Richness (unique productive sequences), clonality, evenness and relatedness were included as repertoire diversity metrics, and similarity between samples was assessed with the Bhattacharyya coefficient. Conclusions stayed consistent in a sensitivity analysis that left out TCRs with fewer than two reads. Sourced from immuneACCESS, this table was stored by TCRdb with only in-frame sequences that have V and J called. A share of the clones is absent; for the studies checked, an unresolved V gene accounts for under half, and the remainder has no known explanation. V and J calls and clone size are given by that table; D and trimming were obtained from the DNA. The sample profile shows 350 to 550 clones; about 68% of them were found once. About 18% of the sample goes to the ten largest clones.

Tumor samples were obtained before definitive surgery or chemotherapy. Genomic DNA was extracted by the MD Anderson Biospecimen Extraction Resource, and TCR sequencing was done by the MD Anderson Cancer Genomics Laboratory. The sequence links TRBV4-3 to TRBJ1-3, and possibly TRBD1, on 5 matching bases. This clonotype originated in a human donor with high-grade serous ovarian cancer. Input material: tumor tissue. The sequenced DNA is TGCGCCAGCAGCCAAGACTGGGGCTCCTCTGGAAACACCATATATTTT. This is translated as CASSQDWGSSGNTIYF.